The sample holds many counts of the clone carrying this TCR beta chain. The antigen is unknown. Researchers barred patients who had uncontrolled infection, other autoimmune disease, pregnancy or lactation. The entry originates in a study of T cells in Graves' hyperthyroidism and ophthalmopathy. In the study overall: Peripheral blood samples were taken at initial diagnosis, prior to any treatment. Whole-study results and caveats: From stable hyperthyroidism, ophthalmopathy was set apart by a 13 V-J model.

TCR beta CDR3 region amplification was performed from RNA transcripts. Carried out on the TCR CDR3, a first-round RT-PCR used the HTBI primer set. TCRdb passed the multiplex PCR reads through MiXCR, listing each CDR3 protein once. The table lists under 400,000 distinct CDR3 sequences, approximately 15% of them singletons. Germline CDR1 is SGHTA and CDR2 is FQGNSA. There are 12 residues in the CDR3. The germline V and J ends were trimmed by 0 bases and 4 bases, with 3 bases remaining between them. The genes are TRBV7-2 and TRBJ1-1; no reliable D call. The material sequenced was blood. The origin of this receptor is a woman aged 60-75 years with Graves' hyperthyroidism. The CDR3 bases are TGTGCCAGCAGCTTAGCGGCCACTGAAGCTTTCTTT. Encoded protein: CASSLAATEAFF.